One sample yielded the 30 T cell receptor beta chains listed below, sequenced in a study of blood T cell repertoires in COVID-19 (dated by TCRdb to the early 2020s). Libraries came from the immunoSEQ multiplex PCR assay. Drawn from immuneACCESS, this table holds only the in-frame rearrangements with V and J called that TCRdb kept. Clones are partly lost; checked studies trace under half to an unresolved V gene and leave the rest unexplained. In this sample the table shows 250,000 or so clones, under 85% of which occur a single time. The ten top clones hold 1.5% to 2% of the sample. Sequencing was performed on peripheral blood. These receptors came from a man aged 25-45 years who had recovered from COVID-19.

The chain joins TRBV12-3 or TRBV12-4 to TRBJ2-1; 7 bases fit TRBD2. J gave up 4 bases and V 8 bases, and 5 bases lay outside the gene matches. This CDR3 spans 13 amino acids. Here the CDR3 DNA reads TGTGCCAGCTTCTCCGGGGGGTACAATGAGCAGTTCTTC. It specifies CASFSGGYNEQFF.

The chain is built from TRBV12-3 or TRBV12-4 and TRBJ1-1; 9 nucleotides line up with TRBD1. The V gene end was trimmed by 6 bases and the J gene end by 9 bases; junction bases not matched to a gene: 8. The CDR3 has 13 residues. CDR3 coding DNA: TGTGCCAGCAGCCCTCGGACAGGGGATCAAGCTTTCTTT. This codes for CASSPRTGDQAFF.

The chain carries TRBV5-5 and TRBJ1-2, with D unclear. The CDR3 has 16 residues. Trimming left V 4 bases short and J 3 bases short, with 19 bases between. Germline CDR1 and CDR2: SGHKS and YYEKEE (reference sequence). CDR3 coding DNA: TGTGCCAGCAGCCCCCACGCCGGGAATATAGACTATGGCTACACCTTC. Encoded protein: CASSPHAGNIDYGYTF.

In its sample, this clone was seen once. The chain has TRBV21-1 and TRBJ2-5; the DNA was not compared with TRBD1, the D call given in the table. TRBV21-1 is an annotated pseudogene. CDR3 size: 15 residues. The CDR3 DNA reads TGTGCCAGCAGCAGCCGGGACAGGCCCCAAGAGACCCAGTACTTC. It is translated as CASSSRDRPQETQYF.

V gene TRBV15 combines with J gene TRBJ1-1; D gene uncertain. Germline CDR1 LNHNV, CDR2 YYDKDF (reference sequence). The CDR3 is made up of 12 amino acids. V was cut by 0 bases and J by 7 bases, with 6 bases left in between. As DNA, the CDR3 is TGTGCCACCAGCAGAGATAAATTTGAAGCTTTCTTT. Its protein is CATSRDKFEAFF. Full variable domain (remainder filled in from reference TRBV15 and TRBJ1-1): DAMVIQNPRYQVTQFGKPVTLSCSQTLNHNVMYWYQQKSSQAPKLLFHYYDKDFNNEADTPDNFQSRRPNTSFCFLDIRSPGLGDTAMYLCATSRDKFEAFFGQGTRLTVV.

The chain recombines TRBV5-6 with TRBJ2-7; D perhaps matches TRBD1 (6 bases). Between the trimmed V and J ends, which lost 5 bases and 0 bases, there was a span of 24 bases. Germline assignment: CDR1 SGHDT and CDR2 YYEEEE. The CDR3 is 18 amino acids. CDR3 sequence: CASRPAPTGSPNSYEQYF. CDR3 DNA: TGTGCCAGCAGGCCGGCCCCTACAGGGTCCCCAAACTCCTACGAGCAGTACTTC.

CDR3 DNA: TGTGCCAGCAGCCAACCCGACAGGGTTTCACCCCTCCACTTT. It is translated as CASSQPDRVSPLHF. J is TRBJ1-6 and V is TRBV3-1 (or the pseudogene TRBV3-2); 7 positions match TRBD1. This CDR3 is 14 amino acids long. J gave up 9 bases and V 2 bases, and 4 bases lay outside the gene matches. Germline lookup yields CDR1 LGHDT and CDR2 YNNKEL (reference sequence).

The V call is TRBV7-6, the J call TRBJ2-3, with TRBD2 identical over 7 bases. After removal of 6 bases from V and 5 bases from J, the junction contained 11 bases not matched to a gene. Germline assignment: CDR1 SGHVS and CDR2 FNYEAQ. There are 15 residues in the CDR3. This CDR3 is CASSKGSGVKDTQYF. The CDR3 DNA reads as TGTGCCAGCAGTAAAGGGAGCGGGGTGAAAGATACGCAGTATTTT.

This clone was seen only a few times. The CDR3 DNA sequence: TGTGCCACCAGTCAAACCGGGACAAAAGAGACCCAGTACTTC. Translation: CATSQTGTKETQYF. The chain recombines TRBV24-1 with TRBJ2-5, with a possible D match to TRBD1 (6 bases). The CDR3 has 14 residues. The ends were cut back, 6 bases at V and 3 bases at J, with 13 bases in the middle. The germline V gene has CDR1 KGHDR and CDR2 SFDVKD.

This chain connects TRBV6-2 or TRBV6-3 to TRBJ1-2; 8 nucleotides match TRBD1. Germline trimming cut 6 bases from V and 2 bases from J; bases unmatched to any gene: 17. Germline CDR1 MNHEY, CDR2 SVGEGT. CDR3 size: 18 residues. In nucleotides, the CDR3 is TGTGCCAGCAGCCCTTTCGTCACAGGGGGAATCTCAAACTATGGCTACACCTTC. Translated: CASSPFVTGGISNYGYTF.

Written as DNA, the CDR3 is TGTGCCAGCAGCGCAAGCCAGGGCCCCTACAATGAGCAGTTCTTC. This encodes CASSASQGPYNEQFF. The chain uses TRBV7-3 and TRBJ2-1; a possible D gene is TRBD1 (5 bases). CDR1 SGHTA and CDR2 FQGTGA come from the germline V gene. V dropped 5 bases and J dropped 2 bases, with 13 bases sitting between them. The CDR3 spans 15 residues.

This rearrangement joins TRBV2 to TRBJ2-1; possibly TRBD2 for D (6 bases). V was cut by 6 bases and J by 6 bases, with 21 bases left in between. In germline, CDR1 is SNHLY, CDR2 FYNNEI. The CDR3 loop spans 16 amino acids. CDR3 sequence (DNA): TGTGCCAGCAGGGGGGGAGCAGGGCAGGTAGGCAATGAGCAGTTCTTC. Translated: CASRGGAGQVGNEQFF. Full variable domain (outside the CDR3, taken from reference TRBV2 and TRBJ2-1): EPEVTQTPSHQVTQMGQEVILRCVPISNHLYFYWYRQILGQKVEFLVSFYNNEISEKSEIFDDQFSVERPDGSNFTLKIRSTKLEDSAMYFCASRGGAGQVGNEQFFGPGTRLTVL.

This sequence joins TRBV7-9 and TRBJ2-3; the D gene is possibly TRBD2 (5 bases). Trimming cost V 7 bases and J 8 bases, with 10 bases left between them. The CDR3 consists of 11 residues. Germline V CDR1 and CDR2: SEHNR, FQNEAQ (reference sequence). The CDR3 loop reads CASKPGSTQYF. CDR3 nucleotides: TGTGCCAGCAAGCCTGGGAGTACGCAGTATTTT.

This chain connects TRBV19 to TRBJ1-2; a possible D gene is TRBD1 (5 bases). CDR1 is LNHDA, CDR2 SQIVND, per germline (reference sequence). The CDR3 loop spans 14 amino acids. V lost 7 bases, J lost 0 bases, and 12 bases lay in between. CDR3 coding DNA: TGTGCCAGTACGGCGGCAGGGCCTAACTATGGCTACACCTTC. Amino acid sequence: CASTAAGPNYGYTF.

CDR3 amino acids: CASPEEQNTGELFF. CDR3 DNA: TGTGCCAGCCCGGAGGAACAGAACACCGGGGAGCTGTTTTTT. The chain recombines TRBV25-1 with TRBJ2-2; TRBD2 is a possible D gene (5 bases). This CDR3 comprises 14 residues. The ends were cut back, 8 bases at V and 1 base at J, with 11 bases in the middle. Germline loops: CDR1 MGHDK, CDR2 SYGVNS.

The rearrangement uses TRBV19 and TRBJ2-4; 11 bases match TRBD2. After removal of 4 bases from V and 5 bases from J, the junction contained 1 base not matched to a gene. The CDR3 consists of 14 residues. The V gene's germline CDR1 is LNHDA and CDR2 SQIVND (reference sequence). The CDR3 bases are TGTGCCAGTAGTAGTAGCGGGGGGGAAAACATTCAGTACTTC. Amino acids: CASSSSGGENIQYF. Based on the CDR3 plus reference TRBV19 and TRBJ2-4, the full variable domain is DGGITQSPKYLFRKEGQNVTLSCEQNLNHDAMYWYRQDPGQGLRLIYYSQIVNDFQKGDIAEGYSVSREKKESFPLTVTSAQKNPTAFYLCASSSSGGENIQYFGAGTRLSVL.

The sample holds a few counts of this clone. This chain uses TRBV7-9 with TRBJ1-1; D gene ambiguous. The germline V and J ends were trimmed by 5 bases and 3 bases, with 7 bases remaining between them. Per germline, CDR1 SEHNR and CDR2 FQNEAQ (reference sequence). The length of the CDR3 is 12 residues. The CDR3 DNA reads as TGTGCCAGCAGCCTCCGGGACACTGAAGCTTTCTTT. Amino acid sequence: CASSLRDTEAFF.

This clone has just one count. V gene TRBV7-2 combines with J gene TRBJ1-2; D is unresolved. V was pared by 5 bases and J by 0 bases, with 10 bases between. Germline CDR1 reads SGHTA; CDR2 reads FQGNSA. This CDR3 comprises 14 residues. CDR3 amino acids: CASSPPGANYGYTF. CDR3 DNA sequence: TGTGCCAGCAGCCCCCCCGGGGCTAACTATGGCTACACCTTC. Variable domain in full (rest from reference TRBV7-2 and TRBJ1-2): GAGVSQSPSNKVTEKGKDVELRCDPISGHTALYWYRQSLGQGLEFLIYFQGNSAPDKSGLPSDRFSAERTGGSVSTLTIQRTQQEDSAVYLCASSPPGANYGYTFGSGTRLTVV.

J is TRBJ2-1 and V is TRBV7-3, with 8 bases fitting TRBD2. The trim removed 3 bases at V and 4 bases at J, leaving 14 bases unmatched. Looked up from germline, CDR1 is SGHTA and CDR2 is FQGTGA. The CDR3 covers 18 residues. CDR3 coding DNA: TGTGCCAGCAGCTTCCCCCCCCGTAAGCGGGGGCCTTACAATGAGCAGTTCTTC. Encoded protein: CASSFPPRKRGPYNEQFF.

The chain employs TRBV2 and TRBJ2-1, with D perhaps TRBD1 (5 bases). Germline V gene sequence: CDR1 SNHLY, CDR2 FYNNEI. The CDR3 has 12 amino acids. V was pared by 5 bases and J by 8 bases, with 10 bases between. CDR3 sequence reads: CASSPGYDEQFF. The CDR3, as DNA: TGTGCCAGCAGTCCAGGGTATGATGAGCAGTTCTTC. The complete variable domain, with remaining parts taken from reference TRBV2 and TRBJ2-1, reads EPEVTQTPSHQVTQMGQEVILRCVPISNHLYFYWYRQILGQKVEFLVSFYNNEISEKSEIFDDQFSVERPDGSNFTLKIRSTKLEDSAMYFCASSPGYDEQFFGPGTRLTVL.

The rearrangement joins TRBV3-1 (or the pseudogene TRBV3-2) to TRBJ2-2; D is possibly TRBD1 (6 bases). Germline CDR1 and CDR2: LGHDT and YNNKEL (reference sequence). CDR3 length: 15 amino acids. Trimming removed 1 base from V and 4 bases from J, with 10 bases in between. The CDR3 region is CASSQATGRTGELFF. The CDR3 DNA is TGTGCCAGCAGCCAAGCCACAGGGCGCACCGGGGAGCTGTTTTTT.

A remark on this clone: Other DNA sequences in the same sample also yield this CDR3. The V call is TRBV6-5, the J call TRBJ2-3, with D unresolved. Germline V lookup: CDR1 MNHEY, CDR2 SVGAGI. This CDR3 is built from 12 residues. The V and J ends lost 7 bases and 3 bases respectively, with 8 bases between them. CDR3 DNA sequence: TGTGCCAGCAAAGGAGCTACAGATACGCAGTATTTT. It translates to CASKGATDTQYF.

This clone was counted once. The V call is TRBV11-2, the J call TRBJ2-2; no definite D call. Germline V CDR1 and CDR2: SGHAT, FQNNGV. Trimming shortened V by 5 bases and J by 5 bases, and 12 bases separated the two germline ends. The CDR3 is made up of 14 amino acids. CDR3 in amino acids: CASSQPWATGELFF. CDR3 DNA sequence: TGTGCCAGCAGCCAACCGTGGGCGACCGGGGAGCTGTTTTTT.

This clone showed up just once. This chain uses TRBV7-8 with TRBJ1-4; D ambiguous. CDR3 length: 16 residues. V was shortened by 4 bases and J by 3 bases, with 15 bases between the two germline ends. Germline V gene lookup returns CDR1 SGHVS and CDR2 FQNEAQ. CDR3 sequence (DNA): TGTGCCAGCAGCTCGAGCCAGGAATGGTCTAATGAAAAACTGTTTTTT. This encodes CASSSSQEWSNEKLFF.

There are a few counts of this clone. Here the CDR3 reads CASTRGRDRTLEQYF. The CDR3 DNA reads TGTGCCAGCACCCGGGGGCGGGACAGGACCCTCGAGCAGTACTTC. This rearrangement joins TRBV6-6 to TRBJ2-7; 8 nucleotides agree with TRBD1. Germline loops: CDR1 MNHNY, CDR2 SVGAGI (reference sequence). The CDR3 length is 15 residues. Losses at the gene ends were 7 bases for V and 6 bases for J; bases not matched to a gene: 14.

The chain uses TRBV2 and TRBJ2-7, with a tentative D call TRBD2 (6 bases). This CDR3 has 16 residues. Germline CDR1 SNHLY, CDR2 FYNNEI. Trimming stripped 1 base from V and 0 bases from J, with 13 bases between. The CDR3 reads CASSEVGGLASYEQYF. For the CDR3, the DNA is TGTGCCAGCAGTGAAGTCGGGGGACTTGCCTCCTACGAGCAGTACTTC. Full variable domain (missing parts from reference TRBV2 and TRBJ2-7): EPEVTQTPSHQVTQMGQEVILRCVPISNHLYFYWYRQILGQKVEFLVSFYNNEISEKSEIFDDQFSVERPDGSNFTLKIRSTKLEDSAMYFCASSEVGGLASYEQYFGPGTRLTVT.

The chain recombines TRBV9 with TRBJ2-1; D might be TRBD1 (6 bases). Between the trimmed V and J ends, which lost 2 bases and 3 bases, there was a span of 12 bases. CDR3 length: 15 amino acids. Per the germline V gene, CDR1 is SGDLS and CDR2 is YYNGEE. As DNA, the CDR3 is TGTGCCAGCAGCGTCTCAGGGGCGGGCTACAATGAGCAGTTCTTC. Translation gives CASSVSGAGYNEQFF.

The rearrangement links TRBV3-1 (or the pseudogene TRBV3-2) to TRBJ2-2, with 8 bases fitting TRBD2. In germline, CDR1 is LGHDT, CDR2 YNNKEL (reference sequence). V was pared by 4 bases and J by 5 bases, with 15 bases of the junction left unmatched. CDR3 size: 18 residues. CDR3 region: CASSPSLGRGGLTGELFF. CDR3 DNA: TGTGCCAGCAGCCCTTCATTAGGCCGGGGGGGCCTTACCGGGGAGCTGTTTTTT.

Here the CDR3 reads CASSAWTSGVNEQFF. The DNA for the CDR3 is TGTGCCAGCAGCGCCTGGACTAGCGGAGTCAATGAGCAGTTCTTC. The rearrangement links TRBV9 to TRBJ2-1; TRBD2 aligns across 10 bases. V shed 3 bases and J 6 bases; nucleotides not matched to a gene: 6. The germline CDR1 and CDR2 sequences are SGDLS and YYNGEE. The CDR3 runs 15 residues.

This clone was recorded once. The chain employs TRBV4-2 and TRBJ2-2; D not resolved. The CDR3 consists of 12 residues. CDR1 is LGHNA, CDR2 YNFKEQ, per germline. V shed 2 bases and J shed 9 bases, with 7 bases lying between them. For the CDR3, the DNA is TGTGCCAGCAGCCAAACCCCTAGGGAGCTGTTTTTT. Protein sequence: CASSQTPRELFF.